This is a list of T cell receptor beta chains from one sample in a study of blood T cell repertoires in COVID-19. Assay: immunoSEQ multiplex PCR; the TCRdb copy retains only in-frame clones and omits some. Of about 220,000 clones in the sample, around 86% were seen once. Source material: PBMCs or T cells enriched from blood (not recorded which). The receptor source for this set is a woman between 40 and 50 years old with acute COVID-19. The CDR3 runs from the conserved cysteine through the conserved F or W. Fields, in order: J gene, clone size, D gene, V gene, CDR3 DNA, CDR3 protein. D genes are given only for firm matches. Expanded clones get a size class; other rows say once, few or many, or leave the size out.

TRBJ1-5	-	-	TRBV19	TGTGCCAGTAGTCCAGGGGTGTCCCAGCATTTT	CASSPGVSQHF
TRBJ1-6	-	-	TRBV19	TGTGCCAGTAGTATGCCCCAGGTATCGGTTTCACCCCTCCACTTT	CASSMPQVSVSPLHF
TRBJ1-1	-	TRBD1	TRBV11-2	TGTGCCAGCAGCCAGAACAGGGGTGGCACTGAAGCTTTCTTT	CASSQNRGGTEAFF
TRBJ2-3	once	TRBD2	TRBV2	TGTGCCAGCACCCTAGGACTAGCGGGGGGCACAGATACGCAGTATTTT	CASTLGLAGGTDTQYF
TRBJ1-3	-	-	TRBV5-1	TGCGCCAGCAGCTTGTTGGCCGGGGGTGGAAACACCATATATTTT	CASSLLAGGGNTIYF
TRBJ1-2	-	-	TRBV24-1	TGTGCCACCACGCTTTTGACACCCTGCGGGTTTGGCTACACCTTC	CATTLLTPCGFGYTF
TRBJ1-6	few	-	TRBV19	TGTGCCAGTAGTATGACAGGTCGACCCCTCCACTTT	CASSMTGRPLHF
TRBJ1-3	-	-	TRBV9	TGTGCCAGCAGCGGCCCTGGGGGGAGCCCCCTCTCTGGAAACACCATATATTTT	CASSGPGGSPLSGNTIYF
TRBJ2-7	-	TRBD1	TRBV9	TGTGCCTACCCTACCCCGAGAGGAGACAGGGCCCCCAGCCCATACTACGAGCAGTACTTC	CAYPTPRGDRAPSPYYEQYF
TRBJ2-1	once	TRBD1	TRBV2	TGTGCCAGCAGCGGGACAGGATCTTCCTACAATGAGCAGTTCTTC	CASSGTGSSYNEQFF
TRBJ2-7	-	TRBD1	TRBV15	TGTGCCACCAGCAGAGATCTGACAGGGGCCTACGAGCAGTACTTC	CATSRDLTGAYEQYF
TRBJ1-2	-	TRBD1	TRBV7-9	TGTGCCAGCAGCGCAACAGGGGGCAATGGCTACACCTTC	CASSATGGNGYTF
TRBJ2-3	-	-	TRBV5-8	TGTGCCAGCAGCGAAACTAGGGATACGCAGTATTTT	CASSETRDTQYF
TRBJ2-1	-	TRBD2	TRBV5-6	TGTGCCAGCAGCCCCCTGGGGATAGCGGGGAGGGCTGAGCAGTTCTTC	CASSPLGIAGRAEQFF
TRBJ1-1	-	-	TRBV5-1	TGCGCCAGCAGCCGGGCGGGGGCGACTGAAGCTTTCTTT	CASSRAGATEAFF
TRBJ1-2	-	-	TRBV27	TGTGCCAGCAGTTCCCCCAATAGCTATGGCTACACCTTC	CASSSPNSYGYTF
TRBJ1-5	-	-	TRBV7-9	TGTGCCAGCAGCTCCACAGATCAGCCCCAGCATTTT	CASSSTDQPQHF
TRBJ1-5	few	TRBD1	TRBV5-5	TGTGCCAGCAGCAAGGGACAGATTAGCAATCAGCCCCAGCATTTT	CASSKGQISNQPQHF
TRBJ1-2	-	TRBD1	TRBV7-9	TGTGCCAGCAGCTCTCAGACAGGGACCTTTGGCTACACCTTC	CASSSQTGTFGYTF
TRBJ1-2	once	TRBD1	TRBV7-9	TGTGCCAGCAGCTTAGAGAAAGGCAAAGAGGGGGCTCATGGCTACACCTTC	CASSLEKGKEGAHGYTF
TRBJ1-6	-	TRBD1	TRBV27	TGTGCCAGCAGCCAAGACAGGGGGATCTCACCCCTCCACTTT	CASSQDRGISPLHF
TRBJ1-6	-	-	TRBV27	TGTGCCAGCAGGGCCGGCGGGGGGCGTCCTTCACCCCTCCACTTT	CASRAGGGRPSPLHF
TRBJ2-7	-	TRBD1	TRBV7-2	TGTGCCAGCAGCCCGGCCGGTTACAGGGGGCCGGGGAGCGAGCAGTACTTC	CASSPAGYRGPGSEQYF
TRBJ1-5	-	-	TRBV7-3	TGTGCCAGCAGCTTAAACGGGGGGAATCAGCCCCAGCATTTT	CASSLNGGNQPQHF
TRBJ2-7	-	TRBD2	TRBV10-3	TGTGCCATAGGAAAGAAGTTAGCGGGAAGCTACGAGCAGTACTTC	CAIGKKLAGSYEQYF
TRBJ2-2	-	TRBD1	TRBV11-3	TGTGCCAGCAGCTTGAAGACAGGGCTATACACCGGGGAGCTGTTTTTT	CASSLKTGLYTGELFF
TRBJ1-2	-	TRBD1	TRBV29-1	TGCAGCGTTCGATCCCCAGAATACCGGGACAGGGGAGGAGGAGGCTACACCTTC	CSVRSPEYRDRGGGGYTF
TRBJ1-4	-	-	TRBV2	TGTGCCGCGGGGCCAATTCCTAATGAAAAACTGTTTTTT	CAAGPIPNEKLFF
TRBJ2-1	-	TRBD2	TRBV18	TGTGCCAGCTCACATGAGGCTAGCGGGGCAAACAATGAGCAGTTCTTC	CASSHEASGANNEQFF
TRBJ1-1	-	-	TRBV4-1	TGCGCCAGCAGCCAAGAGTCGGAAGTTGAGGGCTTTGAAGCTTTCTTT	CASSQESEVEGFEAFF
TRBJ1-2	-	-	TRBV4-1	TGCGCCAGCAGCCAAGATCCAGGGCTGGAGTATGGCTACACCTTC	CASSQDPGLEYGYTF
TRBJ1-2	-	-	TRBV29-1	TGCAGCGTTGAAGGTTTAAGGCAAGGTCGGGAGCATGGCTACACCTTC	CSVEGLRQGREHGYTF
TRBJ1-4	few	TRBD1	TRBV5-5	TGTGCCAGCAGCCTGGACAGGGCTAATGAAAAACTGTTTTTT	CASSLDRANEKLFF
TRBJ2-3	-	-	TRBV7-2	TGTGCCAGCAGCTCCCCACTTAGCACAGATACGCAGTATTTT	CASSSPLSTDTQYF
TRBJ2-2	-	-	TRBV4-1	TGCGCCAGCAGCCAACCCGACACGAACACCGGGGAGCTGTTTTTT	CASSQPDTNTGELFF
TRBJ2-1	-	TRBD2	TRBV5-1	TGCGCCAGCAGGCAAGGACTAGCGGATAACAATGAGCAGTTCTTC	CASRQGLADNNEQFF
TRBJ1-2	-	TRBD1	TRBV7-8	TGTGCCAGCAGCCCGACAGGGGCTCGAGGCTACACCTTC	CASSPTGARGYTF
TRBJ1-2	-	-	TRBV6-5	TGTGCCAGCAGTTATGGGGTGGGGCCCTATGGCTACACCTTC	CASSYGVGPYGYTF
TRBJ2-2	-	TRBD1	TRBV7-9	TGTGCCAGCAGCTTAGTAGGACAGGCCCAAGCCACCACCGGGGAGCTGTTTTTT	CASSLVGQAQATTGELFF
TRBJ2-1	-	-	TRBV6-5	TGTGCCAGCAGGACAGAGGCGGGGAAGCAGTTCTTC	CASRTEAGKQFF
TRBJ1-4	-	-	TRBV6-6	TGTGCCAGCAGTCCACGTTGGCTGACAAAAACTAATGAAAAACTGTTTTTT	CASSPRWLTKTNEKLFF
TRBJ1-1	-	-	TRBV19	TGTGCCAGTAGGAACCAGTGGAACACTGAAGCTTTCTTT	CASRNQWNTEAFF
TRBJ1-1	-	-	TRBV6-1	TGTGCCAGCAGTGAAAATATTGTTGTGAGGATTGAAGCTTTCTTT	CASSENIVVRIEAFF
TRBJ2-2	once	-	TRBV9	TGTGCCAGCAGCGTTAGTGGCACCGGGGAGCTGTTTTTT	CASSVSGTGELFF
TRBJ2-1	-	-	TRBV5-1	TGCGCCAGCAGCTTGGGTTCACAGCGGAGTTACAATGAGCAGTTCTTC	CASSLGSQRSYNEQFF
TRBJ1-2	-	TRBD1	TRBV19	TGTGCCAGTATCCCTGGGGACAGGGCGAACTATGGCTACACCTTC	CASIPGDRANYGYTF
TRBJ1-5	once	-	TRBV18	TGTGCCAGCTCCCCGGCCAGGGCTGAGCGCAATCAGCCCCAGCATTTT	CASSPARAERNQPQHF
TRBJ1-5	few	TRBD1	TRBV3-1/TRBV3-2	TGTGCCAGCAGCCCCCGAGGGACAGGGTTCGGAAGCAATCAGCCCCAGCATTTT	CASSPRGTGFGSNQPQHF
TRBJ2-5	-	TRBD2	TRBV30	TGTGCCTGGAGTGCCAGCGGGGGGGCACAGACCCAGTACTTC	CAWSASGGAQTQYF
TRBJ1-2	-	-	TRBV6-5	TGTGCCAGCAGTTACACGGCTAACTATGGCTACACCTTC	CASSYTANYGYTF
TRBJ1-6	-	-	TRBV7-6	TGTGCCAGCAGCTTTGGCGGAGAGCAGGGCGCCTCACCCCTCCACTTT	CASSFGGEQGASPLHF
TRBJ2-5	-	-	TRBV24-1	TGTGCCACCAGTGATACCAGGGGCGGAGAGACCCAGTACTTC	CATSDTRGGETQYF
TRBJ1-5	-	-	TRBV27	TGTGCCAGCAGCCGACGCAGGGACGGGGGTCGCAATCAGCCCCAGCATTTT	CASSRRRDGGRNQPQHF